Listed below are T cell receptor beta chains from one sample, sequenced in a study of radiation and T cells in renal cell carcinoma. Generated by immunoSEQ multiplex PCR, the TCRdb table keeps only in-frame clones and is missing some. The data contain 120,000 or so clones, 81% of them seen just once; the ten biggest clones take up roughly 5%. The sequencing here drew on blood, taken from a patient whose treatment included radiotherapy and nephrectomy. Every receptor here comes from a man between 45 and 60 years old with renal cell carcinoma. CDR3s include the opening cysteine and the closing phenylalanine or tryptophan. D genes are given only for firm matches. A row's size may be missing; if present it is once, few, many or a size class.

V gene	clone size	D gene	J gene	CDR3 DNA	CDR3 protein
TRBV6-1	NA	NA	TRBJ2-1	TGTGCCAGCAGCGCCCAGGACAGACCCTACAATGAGCAGTTCTTC	CASSAQDRPYNEQFF
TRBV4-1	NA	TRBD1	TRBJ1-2	TGCGCCAGCAGCCTATCAGGGGGCCCCGCTCCTAACTATGGCTACACCTTC	CASSLSGGPAPNYGYTF
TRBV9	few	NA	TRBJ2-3	TGTGCCAGCAGCGTAGTATCAGGGTCTGGGGATACGCAGTATTTT	CASSVVSGSGDTQYF
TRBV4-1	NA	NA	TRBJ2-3	TGCGCCAGCAGCCAAGCGGGGAAAACAGATACGCAGTATTTT	CASSQAGKTDTQYF
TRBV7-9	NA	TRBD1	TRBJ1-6	TGTGCCAGCAGCTCCGGGACAGGATCGAGCTCCTATAATTCACCCCTCCACTTT	CASSSGTGSSSYNSPLHF
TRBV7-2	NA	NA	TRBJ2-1	TGTGCCAGCAGCCCCTACAATGAGCAGTTCTTC	CASSPYNEQFF
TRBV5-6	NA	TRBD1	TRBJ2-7	TGTGCCAGCAGCAAATCCACACTACAGGGGGCTCACGAGCAGTACTTC	CASSKSTLQGAHEQYF
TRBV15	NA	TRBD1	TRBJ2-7	TGTGCCACCAGCAGGGGACAGTATGGCCACGAGCAGTACTTC	CATSRGQYGHEQYF
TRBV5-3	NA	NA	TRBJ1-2	TGTGCCAGAATCACGAGCCCAAGTGATTACTATGGCTACACCTTC	CARITSPSDYYGYTF
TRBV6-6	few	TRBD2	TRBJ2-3	TGTGCCAGCAGTTCGAAGCGGGGGGGCCGCACAGATACGCAGTATTTT	CASSSKRGGRTDTQYF
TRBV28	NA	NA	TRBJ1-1	TGTGCCAGCACTACCCTTCAGTCGGGGGGCGGCACTGAAGCTTTCTTT	CASTTLQSGGGTEAFF
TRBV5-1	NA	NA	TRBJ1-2	TGCGCCAGCAGCTTTCGACAGGTTGGCGTAAACTATGGCTACACCTTC	CASSFRQVGVNYGYTF
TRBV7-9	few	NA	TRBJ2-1	TGTGCCAGCAGTCTAGGGTACAATGAGCAGTTCTTC	CASSLGYNEQFF
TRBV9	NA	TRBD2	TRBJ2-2	TGTGCCAGCCAGGGACTAGCGGGGATCGGGGAGCTGTTTTTT	CASQGLAGIGELFF
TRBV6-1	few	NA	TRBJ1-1	TGTGCCAGCAGTGCCGGTTTGGAGACTGAAGCTTTCTTT	CASSAGLETEAFF
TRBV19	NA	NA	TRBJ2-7	TGTGCCAGTAGTAAGAGTCCCTACGAGCAGTACTTC	CASSKSPYEQYF
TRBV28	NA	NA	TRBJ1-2	TGTGCCACCATGACCAGGGTAGGTGGCTATGGCTACACCTTC	CATMTRVGGYGYTF
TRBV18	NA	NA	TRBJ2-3	TGTGCCAGCTCACCCCCGACAGCCACAGATACGCAGTATTTT	CASSPPTATDTQYF
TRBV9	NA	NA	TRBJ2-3	TGTGCCAGCAGCGTAGGGGTGGGGGACTCTAGCACAGATACGCAGTATTTT	CASSVGVGDSSTDTQYF
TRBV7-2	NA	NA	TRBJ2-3	TGTGCCAGCAGCTCTAGTGTGAATACGCAGTATTTT	CASSSSVNTQYF
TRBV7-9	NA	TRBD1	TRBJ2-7	TGTGCCAGCAGCTCACCTCAGGGGGCGCGGAACGAGCAGTACTTC	CASSSPQGARNEQYF
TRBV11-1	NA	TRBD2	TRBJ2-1	TGTGCCAGCAGCCGGACTAGCGGGAGGTACGGCAATGAGCAGTTCTTC	CASSRTSGRYGNEQFF
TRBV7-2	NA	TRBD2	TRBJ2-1	TGTGCCAGCAGAAAAAGGGGCGGACTAGCAACAGACAATGAGCAGTTCTTC	CASRKRGGLATDNEQFF
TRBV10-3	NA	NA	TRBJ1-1	TGTGCCATCAGTGTACTAGCCGGGACGGCGAACACTGAAGCTTTCTTT	CAISVLAGTANTEAFF